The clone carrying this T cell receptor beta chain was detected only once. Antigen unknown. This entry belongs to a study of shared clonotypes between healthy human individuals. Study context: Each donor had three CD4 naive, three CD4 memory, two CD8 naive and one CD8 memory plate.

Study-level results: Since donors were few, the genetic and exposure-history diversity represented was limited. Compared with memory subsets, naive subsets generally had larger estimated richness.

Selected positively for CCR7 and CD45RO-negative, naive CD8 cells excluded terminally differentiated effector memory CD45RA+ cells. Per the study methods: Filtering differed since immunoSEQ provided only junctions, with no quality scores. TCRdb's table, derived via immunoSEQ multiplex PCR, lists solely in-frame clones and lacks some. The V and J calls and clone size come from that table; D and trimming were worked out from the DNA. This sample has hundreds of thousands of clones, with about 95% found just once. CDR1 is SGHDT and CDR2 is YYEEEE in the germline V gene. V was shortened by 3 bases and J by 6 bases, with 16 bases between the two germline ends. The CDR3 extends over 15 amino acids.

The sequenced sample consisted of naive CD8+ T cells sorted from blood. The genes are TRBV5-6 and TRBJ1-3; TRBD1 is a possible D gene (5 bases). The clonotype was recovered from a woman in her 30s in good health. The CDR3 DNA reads TGTGCCAGCAGCTGGGGGGTGGGCCAGCCAAACACCATATATTTT. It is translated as CASSWGVGQPNTIYF.